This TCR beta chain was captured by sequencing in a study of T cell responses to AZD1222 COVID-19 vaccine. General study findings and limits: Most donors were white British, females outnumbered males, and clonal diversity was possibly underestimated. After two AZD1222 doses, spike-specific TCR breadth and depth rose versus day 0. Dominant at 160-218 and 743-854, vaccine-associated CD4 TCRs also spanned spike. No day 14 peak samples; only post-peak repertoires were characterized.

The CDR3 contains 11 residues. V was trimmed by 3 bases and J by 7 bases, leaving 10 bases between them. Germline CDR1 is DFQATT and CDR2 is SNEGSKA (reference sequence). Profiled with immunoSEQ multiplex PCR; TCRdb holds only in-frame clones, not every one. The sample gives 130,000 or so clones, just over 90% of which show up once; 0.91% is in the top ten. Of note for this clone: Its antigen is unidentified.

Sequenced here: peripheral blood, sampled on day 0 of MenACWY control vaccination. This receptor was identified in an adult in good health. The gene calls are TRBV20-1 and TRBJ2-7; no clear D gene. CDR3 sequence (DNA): TGCAGTGCTAGGACTTCCGAGGAGCAGTACTTC. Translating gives CSARTSEEQYF.